This is a list of T cell receptor beta chains from one sample in a study of T cell responses to AZD1222 COVID-19 vaccine. The assay was immunoSEQ multiplex PCR, and TCRdb's table has in-frame clones only and misses some. The data hold 200,000 to 250,000 clones, with about 95% observed a single time. The specimen comprised peripheral blood, sampled 28 days after the second dose of the MenACWY control vaccine. The source is an adult who received the MenACWY meningococcal vaccine as a control. CDR3s include the opening cysteine and the closing phenylalanine or tryptophan. The D gene is left open where the match is weak. Size tells how often a clone was seen (once, few, many) or the class of an expanded clone, and some rows leave it out.

v_call	d_call	j_call	clone_size	cdr3_aa	cdr3_nt
TRBV27	NA	TRBJ1-1	once	CASGEVNTEAFF	TGTGCCAGCGGGGAGGTGAACACTGAAGCTTTCTTT
TRBV5-1	NA	TRBJ1-6	once	CASSLGSGSYNSPLHF	TGCGCCAGCAGCTTGGGGTCAGGCTCCTATAATTCACCCCTCCACTTT
TRBV5-1	TRBD2	TRBJ2-1	once	CASSPTSGRNNEQFF	TGCGCCAGCAGCCCGACTAGCGGGAGGAACAATGAGCAGTTCTTC
TRBV5-1	TRBD2	TRBJ2-7	NA	CASSIGLAGGVAYEQYF	TGCGCCAGCAGCATCGGACTAGCGGGAGGAGTTGCGTACGAGCAGTACTTC
TRBV5-6	NA	TRBJ2-7	NA	CASSFGGYEQYF	TGTGCCAGCAGCTTTGGGGGCTACGAGCAGTACTTC
TRBV4-3	NA	TRBJ1-2	NA	CASSQDRQAGYGYTF	TGCGCCAGCAGCCAAGATCGGCAGGCCGGCTATGGCTACACCTTC
TRBV5-1	TRBD1	TRBJ1-2	once	CASSPDREGYTF	TGCGCCAGCAGCCCGGACAGGGAAGGCTACACCTTC
TRBV7-2	TRBD1	TRBJ1-5	NA	CASSLIGTGDQPQHF	TGTGCCAGCAGCTTAATTGGGACAGGCGATCAGCCCCAGCATTTT
TRBV6-5	NA	TRBJ2-5	NA	CASWDSQETQYF	TGTGCCAGCTGGGACTCACAAGAGACCCAGTACTTC
TRBV3-1/TRBV3-2	NA	TRBJ1-2	NA	CASSQEPATDYNYGYTF	TGTGCCAGCAGCCAAGAACCCGCGACAGATTACAACTATGGCTACACCTTC
TRBV6-5	NA	TRBJ2-7	NA	CASSYGQTEQYF	TGTGCCAGCAGTTACGGCCAAACCGAGCAGTACTTC
TRBV10-3	NA	TRBJ2-1	NA	CAINEQFF	TGTGCCATCAATGAGCAGTTCTTC
TRBV18	TRBD1	TRBJ2-2	few	CASSPGQGDTGELFF	TGTGCCAGCTCACCGGGACAGGGCGACACCGGGGAGCTGTTTTTT
TRBV28	NA	TRBJ1-6	NA	CASSSAKSSYNSPLHF	TGTGCCAGCAGTTCCGCGAAGAGCTCCTATAATTCACCCCTCCACTTT
TRBV12-3/TRBV12-4	NA	TRBJ1-1	NA	CASSLGGGLEAFF	TGTGCCAGCAGTTTGGGCGGGGGGCTTGAAGCTTTCTTT
TRBV5-6	NA	TRBJ2-7	NA	CASSLIDLGYEQYF	TGTGCCAGCAGCTTGATAGATCTAGGCTACGAGCAGTACTTC
TRBV3-1/TRBV3-2	NA	TRBJ2-4	NA	CASSQEDGAAKNIQYF	TGTGCCAGCAGCCAAGAGGACGGGGCGGCCAAAAACATTCAGTACTTC
TRBV7-2	TRBD1	TRBJ2-3	NA	CASSPRTGEGPSTDTQYF	TGTGCCAGCAGCCCCCGGACAGGGGAGGGACCTAGCACAGATACGCAGTATTTT
TRBV27	TRBD1	TRBJ2-1	NA	CASRPGTGYNEQFF	TGTGCCAGCAGACCCGGGACAGGGTACAATGAGCAGTTCTTC
TRBV29-1	NA	TRBJ1-1	NA	CSVGGKIASTEAFF	TGCAGCGTCGGTGGAAAAATAGCGTCCACTGAAGCTTTCTTT
TRBV9	NA	TRBJ2-7	NA	CASSVAAGQGYEQYF	TGTGCCAGCAGCGTGGCTGCAGGTCAGGGCTACGAGCAGTACTTC
TRBV28	NA	TRBJ1-2	once	CASLGNGYTF	TGTGCCAGCTTGGGGAATGGCTACACCTTC
TRBV28	TRBD2	TRBJ2-7	NA	CASRDPSGWNAF	TGTGCCAGCAGAGATCCTAGCGGGTGGAACGCCTTC
TRBV7-9	NA	TRBJ1-6	NA	CASSRRDIGSPLHF	TGTGCCAGCAGCCGCCGGGACATTGGATCACCCCTCCACTTT
TRBV23-1	NA	TRBJ2-2	NA	CASSQITGREPNTGELFF	TGCGCCAGCAGTCAAATTACAGGGAGGGAACCGAACACCGGGGAGCTGTTTTTT
TRBV5-1	NA	TRBJ2-3	NA	CASSLATDLTDTQYF	TGCGCCAGCAGCTTGGCTACCGATTTGACAGATACGCAGTATTTT
TRBV3-1/TRBV3-2	NA	TRBJ2-1	NA	CASSQDRSYNEQFF	TGTGCCAGCAGCCAAGATCGATCCTACAATGAGCAGTTCTTC
TRBV4-1	TRBD2	TRBJ2-7	NA	CASSPSTSGGFYEQYF	TGCGCCAGCAGCCCGTCGACTAGCGGGGGGTTCTACGAGCAGTACTTC
TRBV12-5	TRBD2	TRBJ2-5	NA	CASGFRGAQYF	TGTGCTAGTGGTTTCCGGGGGGCCCAGTACTTC
TRBV7-2	NA	TRBJ1-1	NA	CASSLSGATGEAFF	TGTGCCAGCAGCTTATCGGGGGCAACTGGTGAAGCTTTCTTT
TRBV5-1	NA	TRBJ2-7	NA	CASSLEVGISYEQYF	TGCGCCAGCAGCTTGGAAGTGGGAATTTCCTACGAGCAGTACTTC